This T cell receptor beta chain was captured in a study of cytomegalovirus exposure and HLA in healthy donors. Study outcomes and limitations: A later analysis linked 15,000 to 20,000 TCR beta sequences to HLA alleles at 0.05 false discovery rate. A link between a missense DCLRE1C variant and TCR beta V- and J-gene trimming emerged from a later analysis.

A word on this clone: Its target is unknown.

J lost 2 bases, V lost 1 base, and 4 bases had no gene match. The CDR3 has 16 amino acids. Germline V CDR1 and CDR2: SGHRS, YFSETQ. Use of 60 Vbeta and 13 Jbeta primers characterized the PCR. The method was immunoSEQ multiplex PCR; TCRdb's version includes in-frame clones alone and lacks a portion of them. The sample carries over 150,000 clones, 70% to 80% recorded once. Input material: PBMCs. The rearrangement links TRBV5-1 to TRBJ2-1; 9 positions agree with TRBD2. The sequence came from a man aged 30-40 years in good health and CMV-seropositive. For the CDR3, the DNA is TGCGCCAGCAGCTTGCGGCCTAGCGGGGCCTACAATGAGCAGTTCTTC. It specifies CASSLRPSGAYNEQFF. Supplemented by reference TRBV5-1 and TRBJ2-1, the full variable domain reads KAGVTQTPRYLIKTRGQQVTLSCSPISGHRSVSWYQQTPGQGLQFLFEYFSETQRNKGNFPGRFSGRQFSNSRSEMNVSTLELGDSALYLCASSLRPSGAYNEQFFGPGTRLTVL.